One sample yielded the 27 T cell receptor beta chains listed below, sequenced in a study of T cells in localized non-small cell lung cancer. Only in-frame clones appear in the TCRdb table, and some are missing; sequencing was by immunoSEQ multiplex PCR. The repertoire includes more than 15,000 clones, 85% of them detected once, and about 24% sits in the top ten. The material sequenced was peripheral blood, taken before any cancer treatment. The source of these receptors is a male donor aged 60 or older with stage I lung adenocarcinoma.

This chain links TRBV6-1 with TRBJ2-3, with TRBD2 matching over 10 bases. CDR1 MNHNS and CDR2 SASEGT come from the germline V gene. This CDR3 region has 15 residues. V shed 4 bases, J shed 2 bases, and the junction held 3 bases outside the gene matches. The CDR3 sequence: CASSVAGGITDTQYF. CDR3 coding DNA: TGTGCCAGCAGTGTAGCGGGGGGCATCACAGATACGCAGTATTTT.

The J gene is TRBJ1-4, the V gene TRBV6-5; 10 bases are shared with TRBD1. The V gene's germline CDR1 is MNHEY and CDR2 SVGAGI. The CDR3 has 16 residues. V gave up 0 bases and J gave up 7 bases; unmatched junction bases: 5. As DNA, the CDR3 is TGTGCCAGCAGTTACTCGGGGGGGACAGGGGTTGAAAAACTGTTTTTT. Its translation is CASSYSGGTGVEKLFF.

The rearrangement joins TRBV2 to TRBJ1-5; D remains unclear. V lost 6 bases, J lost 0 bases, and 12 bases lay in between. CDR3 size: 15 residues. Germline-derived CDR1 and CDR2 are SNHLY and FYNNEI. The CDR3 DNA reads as TGTGCCAGCAGGGGGATATACCATAGCAATCAGCCCCAGCATTTT. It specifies CASRGIYHSNQPQHF.

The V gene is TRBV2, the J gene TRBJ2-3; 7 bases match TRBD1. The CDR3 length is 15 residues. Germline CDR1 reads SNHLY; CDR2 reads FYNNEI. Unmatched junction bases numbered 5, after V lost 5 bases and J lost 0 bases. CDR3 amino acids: CASSLDRASTDTQYF. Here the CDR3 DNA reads TGTGCCAGCAGTCTTGACAGGGCGAGCACAGATACGCAGTATTTT.

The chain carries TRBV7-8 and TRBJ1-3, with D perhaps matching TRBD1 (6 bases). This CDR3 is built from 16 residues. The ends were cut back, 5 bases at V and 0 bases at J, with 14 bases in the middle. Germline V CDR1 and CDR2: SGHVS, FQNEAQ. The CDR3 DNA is TGTGCCAGCAGCCCCCCCGGGGGCCGCTCTGGAAACACCATATATTTT. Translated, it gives CASSPPGGRSGNTIYF.

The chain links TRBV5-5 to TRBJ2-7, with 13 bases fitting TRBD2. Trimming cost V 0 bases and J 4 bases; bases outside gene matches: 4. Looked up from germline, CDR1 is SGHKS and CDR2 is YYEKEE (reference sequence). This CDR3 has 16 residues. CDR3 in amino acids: CASSLVGLAGEYEQYF. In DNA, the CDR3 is TGTGCCAGCAGCTTGGTCGGACTAGCGGGAGAGTACGAGCAGTACTTC.

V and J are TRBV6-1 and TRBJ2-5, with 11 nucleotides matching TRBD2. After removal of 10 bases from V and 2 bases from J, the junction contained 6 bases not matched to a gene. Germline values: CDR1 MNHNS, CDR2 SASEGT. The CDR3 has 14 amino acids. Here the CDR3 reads CATRLAGRQETQYF. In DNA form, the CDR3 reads TGTGCCACCAGACTAGCGGGGCGTCAAGAGACCCAGTACTTC.

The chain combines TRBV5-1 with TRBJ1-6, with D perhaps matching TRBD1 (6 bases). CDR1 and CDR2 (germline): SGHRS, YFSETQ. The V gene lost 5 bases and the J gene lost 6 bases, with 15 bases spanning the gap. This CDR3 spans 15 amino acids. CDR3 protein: CASREVGTSNSPLHF. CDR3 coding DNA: TGCGCCAGCAGAGAGGTCGGGACAAGTAATTCACCCCTCCACTTT.

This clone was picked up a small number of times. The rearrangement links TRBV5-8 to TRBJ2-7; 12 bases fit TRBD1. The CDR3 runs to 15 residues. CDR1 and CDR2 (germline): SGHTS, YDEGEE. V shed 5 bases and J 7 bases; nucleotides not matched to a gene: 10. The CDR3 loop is CASRGTGQGAGEQYF. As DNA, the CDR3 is TGTGCCAGCAGAGGGACGGGACAGGGGGCTGGGGAGCAGTACTTC.

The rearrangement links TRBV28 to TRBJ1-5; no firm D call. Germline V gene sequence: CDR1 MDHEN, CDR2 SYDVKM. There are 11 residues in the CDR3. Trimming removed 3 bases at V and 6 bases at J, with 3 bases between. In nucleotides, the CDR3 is TGTGCCAGCAGTTTGGGTCAGCCCCAGCATTTT. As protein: CASSLGQPQHF.

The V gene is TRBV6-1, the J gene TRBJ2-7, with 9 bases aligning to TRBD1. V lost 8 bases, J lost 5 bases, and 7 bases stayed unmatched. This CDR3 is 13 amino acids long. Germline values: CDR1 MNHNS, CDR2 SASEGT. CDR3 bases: TGTGCCAGCGTGGGGACAGGGTTCAACGAGCAGTACTTC. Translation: CASVGTGFNEQYF.

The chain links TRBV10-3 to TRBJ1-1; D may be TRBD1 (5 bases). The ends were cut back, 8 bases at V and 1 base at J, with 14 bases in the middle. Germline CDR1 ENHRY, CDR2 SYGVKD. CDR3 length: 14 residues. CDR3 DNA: TGTGCCATCCGCTATCAGGGCCCGAACACTGAAGCTTTCTTT. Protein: CAIRYQGPNTEAFF.

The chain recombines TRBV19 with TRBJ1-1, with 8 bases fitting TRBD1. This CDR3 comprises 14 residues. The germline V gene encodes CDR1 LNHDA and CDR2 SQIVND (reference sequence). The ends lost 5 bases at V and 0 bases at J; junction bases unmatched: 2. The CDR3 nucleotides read TGTGCCAGTAGTCAGACAGGGGTGAACACTGAAGCTTTCTTT. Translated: CASSQTGVNTEAFF.

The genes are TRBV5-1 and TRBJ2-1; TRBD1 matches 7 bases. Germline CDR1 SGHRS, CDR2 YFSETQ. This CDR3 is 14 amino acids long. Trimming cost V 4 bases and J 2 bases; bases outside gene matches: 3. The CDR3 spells CASSPQGTYNEQFF. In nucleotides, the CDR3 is TGCGCCAGCAGCCCACAGGGGACCTACAATGAGCAGTTCTTC.

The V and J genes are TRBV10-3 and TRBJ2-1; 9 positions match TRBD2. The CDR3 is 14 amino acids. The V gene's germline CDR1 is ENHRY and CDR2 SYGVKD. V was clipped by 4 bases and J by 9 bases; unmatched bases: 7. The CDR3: CAISVGREGSEQFF. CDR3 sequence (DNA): TGTGCCATCAGTGTGGGGCGGGAGGGAAGTGAGCAGTTCTTC.

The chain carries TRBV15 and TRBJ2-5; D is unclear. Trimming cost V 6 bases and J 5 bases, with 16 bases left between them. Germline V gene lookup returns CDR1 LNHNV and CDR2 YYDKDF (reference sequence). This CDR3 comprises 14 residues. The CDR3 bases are TGTGCCACCAGAGTAAGCGCCGGCAGGGAGACCCAGTACTTC. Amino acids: CATRVSAGRETQYF.

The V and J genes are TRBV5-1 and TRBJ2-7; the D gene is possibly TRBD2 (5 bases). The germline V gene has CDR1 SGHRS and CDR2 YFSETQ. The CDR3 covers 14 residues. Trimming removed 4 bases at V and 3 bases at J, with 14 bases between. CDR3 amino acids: CASSAASGGYEQYF. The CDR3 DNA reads TGCGCCAGCAGCGCTGCAAGTGGAGGCTACGAGCAGTACTTC.

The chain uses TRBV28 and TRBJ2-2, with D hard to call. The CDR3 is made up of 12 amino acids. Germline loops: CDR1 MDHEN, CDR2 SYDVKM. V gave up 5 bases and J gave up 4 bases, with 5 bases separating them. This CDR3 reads CASSPITGELFF. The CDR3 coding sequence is TGTGCCAGCAGTCCAATCACCGGGGAGCTGTTTTTT.

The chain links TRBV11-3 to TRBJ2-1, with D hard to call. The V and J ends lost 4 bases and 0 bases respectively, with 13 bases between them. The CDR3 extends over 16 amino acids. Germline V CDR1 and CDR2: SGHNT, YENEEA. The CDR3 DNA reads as TGTGCCAGCAGCTCTGAGTACTCAAGCTCCTACAATGAGCAGTTCTTC. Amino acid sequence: CASSSEYSSSYNEQFF.

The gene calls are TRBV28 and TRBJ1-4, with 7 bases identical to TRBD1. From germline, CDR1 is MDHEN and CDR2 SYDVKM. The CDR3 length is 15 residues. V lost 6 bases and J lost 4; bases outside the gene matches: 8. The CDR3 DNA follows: TGTGCCAGCAGCCCTGGGGGACAGCTTAATGAAAAACTGTTTTTT. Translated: CASSPGGQLNEKLFF.

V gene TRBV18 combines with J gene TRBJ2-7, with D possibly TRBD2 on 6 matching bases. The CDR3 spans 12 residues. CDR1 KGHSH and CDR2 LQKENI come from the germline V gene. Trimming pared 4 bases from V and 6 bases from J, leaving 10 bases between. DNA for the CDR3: TGTGCCAGCTCACTGCGGGACGGCGAGCAGTACTTC. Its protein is CASSLRDGEQYF.

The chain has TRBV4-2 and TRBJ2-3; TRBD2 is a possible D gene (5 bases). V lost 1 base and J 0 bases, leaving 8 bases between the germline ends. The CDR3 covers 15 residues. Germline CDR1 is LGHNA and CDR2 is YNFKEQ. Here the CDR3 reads CASSQGTDSTDTQYF. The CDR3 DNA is TGTGCCAGCAGCCAAGGGACTGACAGCACAGATACGCAGTATTTT.

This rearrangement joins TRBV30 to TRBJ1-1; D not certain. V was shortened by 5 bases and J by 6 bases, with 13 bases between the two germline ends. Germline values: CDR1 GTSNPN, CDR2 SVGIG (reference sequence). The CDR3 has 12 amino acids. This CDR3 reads CAWVPRVAEAFF. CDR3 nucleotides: TGTGCCTGGGTGCCACGGGTAGCTGAAGCTTTCTTT.

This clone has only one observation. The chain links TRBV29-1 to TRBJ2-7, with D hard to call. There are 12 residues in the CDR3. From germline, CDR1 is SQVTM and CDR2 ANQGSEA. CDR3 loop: CSVTGSSYEQYF. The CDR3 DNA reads TGCAGTGTCACCGGGTCCTCCTACGAGCAGTACTTC.

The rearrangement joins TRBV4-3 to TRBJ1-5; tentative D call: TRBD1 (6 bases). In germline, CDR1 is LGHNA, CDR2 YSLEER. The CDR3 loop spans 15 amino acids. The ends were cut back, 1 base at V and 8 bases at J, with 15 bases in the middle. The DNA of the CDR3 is TGCGCCAGCAGCCAAGCAAGGACAGCCTATGAGCCCCAGCATTTT. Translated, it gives CASSQARTAYEPQHF.

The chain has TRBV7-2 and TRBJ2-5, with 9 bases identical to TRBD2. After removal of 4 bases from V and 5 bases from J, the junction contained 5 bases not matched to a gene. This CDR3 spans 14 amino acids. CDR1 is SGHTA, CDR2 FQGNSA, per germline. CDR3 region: CASSSGLASETQYF. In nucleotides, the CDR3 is TGTGCCAGCAGCTCCGGACTAGCGTCCGAGACCCAGTACTTC.

CDR3 sequence: CASSFGGVGSYNEQFF. In nucleotides, the CDR3 is TGTGCCAGCAGCTTTGGAGGGGTCGGGTCCTACAATGAGCAGTTCTTC. V gene TRBV7-2 combines with J gene TRBJ2-1; possible D gene TRBD2, 6 bases. Between the trimmed V and J ends, which lost 3 bases and 1 base, there was a span of 13 bases. Germline CDR1 is SGHTA and CDR2 is FQGNSA. The CDR3 is 16 residues long.